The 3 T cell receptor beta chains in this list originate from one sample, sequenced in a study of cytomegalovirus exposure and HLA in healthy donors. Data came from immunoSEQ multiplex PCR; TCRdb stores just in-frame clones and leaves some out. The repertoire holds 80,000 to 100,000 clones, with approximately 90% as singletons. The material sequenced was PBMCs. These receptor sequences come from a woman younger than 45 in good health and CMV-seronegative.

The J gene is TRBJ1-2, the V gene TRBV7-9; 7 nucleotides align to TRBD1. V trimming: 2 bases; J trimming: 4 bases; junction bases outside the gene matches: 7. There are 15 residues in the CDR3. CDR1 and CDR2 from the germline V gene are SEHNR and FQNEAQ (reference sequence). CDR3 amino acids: CASSLKQGIAYGYTF. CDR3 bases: TGTGCCAGCAGCTTAAAACAGGGGATCGCCTATGGCTACACCTTC.

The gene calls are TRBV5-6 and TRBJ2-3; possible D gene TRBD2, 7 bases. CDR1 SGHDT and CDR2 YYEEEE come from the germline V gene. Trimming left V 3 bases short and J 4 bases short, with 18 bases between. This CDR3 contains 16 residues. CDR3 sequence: CASSSEGGRGPDTQYF. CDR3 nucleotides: TGTGCCAGCAGCTCCGAGGGGGGGCGCGGCCCAGATACGCAGTATTTT.

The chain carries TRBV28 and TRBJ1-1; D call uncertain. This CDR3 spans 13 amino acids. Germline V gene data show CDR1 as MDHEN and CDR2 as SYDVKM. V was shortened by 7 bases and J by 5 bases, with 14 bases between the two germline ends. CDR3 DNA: TGTGCCAGCATTCGACACCCGGGGACTGAAGCTTTCTTT. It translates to CASIRHPGTEAFF.